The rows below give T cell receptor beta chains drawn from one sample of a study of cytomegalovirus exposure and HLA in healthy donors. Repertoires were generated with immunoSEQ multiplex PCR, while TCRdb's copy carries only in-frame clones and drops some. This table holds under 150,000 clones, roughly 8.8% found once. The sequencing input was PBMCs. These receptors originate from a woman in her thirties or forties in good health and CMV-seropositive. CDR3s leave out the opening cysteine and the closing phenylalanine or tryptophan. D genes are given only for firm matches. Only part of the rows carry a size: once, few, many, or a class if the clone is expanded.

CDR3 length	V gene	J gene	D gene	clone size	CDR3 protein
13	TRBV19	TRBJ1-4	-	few	ASSMGRGVNEKLF
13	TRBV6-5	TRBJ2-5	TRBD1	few	ASSSPGTGDETQY
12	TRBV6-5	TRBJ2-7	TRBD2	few	ASSAAGDSYEQY
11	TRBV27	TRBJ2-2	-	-	ASSILNTGELF
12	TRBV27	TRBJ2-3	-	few	ASTRGDETDTQY
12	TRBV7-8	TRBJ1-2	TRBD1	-	ASSSQGRTYGYT
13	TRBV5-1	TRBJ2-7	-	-	ASSGGDRITYEQY
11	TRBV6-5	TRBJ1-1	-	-	ASSGVGGDEAF
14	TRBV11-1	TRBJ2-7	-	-	ASSLEAGARPYEQY
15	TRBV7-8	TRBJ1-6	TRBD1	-	ASSLRAPGQGNSPLH
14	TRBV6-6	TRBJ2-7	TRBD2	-	ASSVASGGGSYEQY
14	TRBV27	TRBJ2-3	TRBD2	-	ASSPLLAGGADTQY
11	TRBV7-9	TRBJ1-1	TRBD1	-	ASRRQGVTEAF
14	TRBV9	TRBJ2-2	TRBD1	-	ASSATPGQGAGELF
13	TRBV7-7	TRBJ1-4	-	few	ASSPDPPPGEKLF
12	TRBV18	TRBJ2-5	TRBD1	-	ASSPTGADETQY
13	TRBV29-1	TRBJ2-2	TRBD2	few	SVERSGGNTGELF
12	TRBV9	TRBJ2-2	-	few	ASSPLYLGGELF
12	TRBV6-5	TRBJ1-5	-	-	ASSYSKGDQPQH
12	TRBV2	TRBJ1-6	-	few	ASSVRDSNSPLH